What follows are 25 T cell receptor beta chains derived from one specimen sequenced in a study of cytomegalovirus exposure and HLA in healthy donors (dated by TCRdb to about 2017). The method behind the library was the immunoSEQ multiplex PCR assay. For the multiplex PCR, a mixture combining 60 forward primers for TCR Vbeta segments and 13 reverse primers for TCR Jbeta segments was used. The table comes from immuneACCESS by way of TCRdb, which keeps in-frame sequences with V and J called. Part of the clones is missing from these tables; in studies checked, under half for an unresolved V gene and the rest for unknown reasons. The sample data list about 170,000 clones, and about 79% of these were observed just once. Jointly, the top ten make up 0.7% to 0.85% of the sample. The sample comprised PBMCs. These receptors were taken from a female donor in good health and CMV-seronegative.

The count of this clone is one. The genes are TRBV6-6 and TRBJ2-2, with TRBD2 matching 7 bases. J lost 8 bases, V lost 6 bases, and 12 bases had no gene match. The germline V gene encodes CDR1 MNHNY and CDR2 SVGAGI (reference sequence). The CDR3 has 15 residues. CDR3 coding DNA: TGTGCCAGCAGCTCCCGGGCGGGAGCAAGAGGGGAGCTGTTTTTT. It specifies CASSSRAGARGELFF.

The chain joins TRBV7-8 to TRBJ2-7, with 7 bases that match TRBD1. The V segment lost 1 base and the J segment 0 bases; nucleotides outside the gene matches: 3. This CDR3 contains 15 residues. Germline CDR1 and CDR2: SGHVS and FQNEAQ. The CDR3 sequence: CASSLGAGGSYEQYF. DNA for the CDR3: TGTGCCAGCAGCTTAGGGGCAGGGGGCTCCTACGAGCAGTACTTC.

This chain joins TRBV9 and TRBJ1-4, with 8 positions matching TRBD1. The V segment lost 6 bases and the J segment 10 bases; nucleotides outside the gene matches: 11. The CDR3 contains 14 residues. Looked up from germline, CDR1 is SGDLS and CDR2 is YYNGEE. CDR3 sequence (DNA): TGTGCCAGCACCTCTTCCGGACAGGGCGGAAAACTGTTTTTT. Translation gives CASTSSGQGGKLFF.

The chain carries TRBV5-4 and TRBJ2-1; tentatively, D is TRBD2 (6 bases). CDR1 SGHNT and CDR2 YYREEE come from the germline V gene (reference sequence). V was shortened by 5 bases and J by 2 bases, with 11 bases between the two germline ends. CDR3 size: 14 residues. In DNA, the CDR3 is TGTGCCAGCAGGCGGGACGGCGCCTACAATGAGCAGTTCTTC. Translated, it gives CASRRDGAYNEQFF. The full variable domain, its missing parts supplied by reference TRBV5-4 and TRBJ2-1, is ETGVTQSPTHLIKTRGQQVTLRCSSQSGHNTVSWYQQALGQGPQFIFQYYREEENGRGNFPPRFSGLQFPNYSSELNVNALELDDSALYLCASRRDGAYNEQFFGPGTRLTVL.

The genes are TRBV28 and TRBJ1-2, with D possibly being TRBD1 (5 bases). Germline V gene sequence: CDR1 MDHEN, CDR2 SYDVKM. This CDR3 has 14 residues. V was cut by 5 bases and J by 2 bases, with 12 bases left in between. CDR3 in amino acids: CASSTPTGNYGYTF. As DNA, the CDR3 is TGTGCCAGCAGTACACCCACAGGAAACTATGGCTACACCTTC.

The chain couples TRBV4-2 to TRBJ2-1, with 14 bases that match TRBD2. This CDR3 has 19 amino acids. J lost 0 bases, V lost 3 bases, and 7 bases had no gene match. CDR1 is LGHNA, CDR2 YNFKEQ, per germline. CDR3 DNA sequence: TGTGCCAGCAGCCAGGGGACTAGCGGGGGCCCTAGCTCCTACAATGAGCAGTTCTTC. Translating gives CASSQGTSGGPSSYNEQFF.

The V gene is TRBV19, the J gene TRBJ1-5, with a weak D call TRBD1 (5 bases). This CDR3 comprises 14 residues. Looked up from germline, CDR1 is LNHDA and CDR2 is SQIVND (reference sequence). Between the trimmed V and J ends, which lost 3 bases and 7 bases, there was a span of 13 bases. As DNA, the CDR3 is TGTGCCAGTAGTATTCAACAGGTAAAGCAGCCCCAGCATTTT. Translating it yields CASSIQQVKQPQHF.

The chain uses TRBV30 and TRBJ2-1; no reliable D call. The germline V and J ends were trimmed by 2 bases and 3 bases, with 8 bases remaining between them. The CDR3 runs to 13 residues. Germline V gives CDR1 GTSNPN, CDR2 SVGIG (reference sequence). CDR3 amino acids: CAWSTDLYNEQFF. The CDR3 bases are TGTGCCTGGAGTACAGACCTCTACAATGAGCAGTTCTTC.

This rearrangement joins TRBV5-6 to TRBJ1-1, with 10 bases aligning to TRBD1. V dropped 5 bases and J dropped 3; count of bases not matched to a gene: 10. The CDR3 has 16 amino acids. The germline CDR1 and CDR2 sequences are SGHDT and YYEEEE. CDR3 bases: TGTGCCAGCAGGTCCCCCGGGACAGGGGCGGACACTGAAGCTTTCTTT. Translated, it gives CASRSPGTGADTEAFF.

The CDR3 protein is CASRKPRGVGNEQFF. Here the CDR3 DNA reads TGTGCCAGCAGGAAACCCCGGGGAGTGGGGAATGAGCAGTTCTTC. The chain employs TRBV6-1 and TRBJ2-1; D possibly corresponds to TRBD2 (5 bases). V was shortened by 6 bases and J by 7 bases, with 19 bases between the two germline ends. The CDR3 covers 15 residues. The V gene's germline CDR1 is MNHNS and CDR2 SASEGT.

The DNA for the CDR3 is TGTGCCAGCAGCCCCCCACTAGACCAACAGTTCTTC. It yields the protein CASSPPLDQQFF. The genes are TRBV7-2 and TRBJ2-1; D perhaps matches TRBD2 (5 bases). Trimming stripped 5 bases from V and 13 bases from J, with 15 bases between. The germline gives CDR1 SGHTA, CDR2 FQGNSA. This CDR3 has 12 residues. Looking up the rest from reference TRBV7-2 and TRBJ2-1 gives the full variable domain: GAGVSQSPSNKVTEKGKDVELRCDPISGHTALYWYRQSLGQGLEFLIYFQGNSAPDKSGLPSDRFSAERTGGSVSTLTIQRTQQEDSAVYLCASSPPLDQQFFGPGTRLTVL.

The chain combines TRBV30 with TRBJ2-5; D perhaps matches TRBD2 (6 bases). The CDR3 extends over 11 amino acids. Trimming stripped 4 bases from V and 7 bases from J, with 10 bases between. The germline gives CDR1 GTSNPN, CDR2 SVGIG (reference sequence). The CDR3 DNA follows: TGTGCCTGGACTTTGGGGGGGACCCAGTACTTC. Protein product: CAWTLGGTQYF.

The chain employs TRBV11-3 and TRBJ2-1; 7 nucleotides line up with TRBD2. This CDR3 region has 16 residues. With 1 base clipped from V and 2 bases from J, the junction kept 5 bases outside the gene matches. Per the germline V gene, CDR1 is SGHNT and CDR2 is YENEEA. Here the CDR3 reads CASSLVGGGTYNEQFF. The CDR3 DNA reads as TGTGCCAGCAGCTTAGTTGGCGGGGGAACCTACAATGAGCAGTTCTTC.

V gene TRBV4-2 combines with J gene TRBJ2-7, with 7 bases that match TRBD1. Germline loops: CDR1 LGHNA, CDR2 YNFKEQ. V gave up 1 base and J gave up 4 bases; unmatched junction bases: 4. The CDR3 spans 14 residues. This chain's CDR3 is CASSQGTGDYEQYF. As DNA, the CDR3 is TGTGCCAGCAGCCAAGGTACAGGGGATTACGAGCAGTACTTC.

This clone showed up just once. Germline and junction disagree at one end, which may indicate a read error. DNA for the CDR3: TGTGCTAGCAGCTTAGGTCGAGGGACTAATGAAAAACTGTTTTTT. This gives the protein CASSLGRGTNEKLFF. The V and J genes are TRBV7-7 and TRBJ1-4, with D uncertain. The CDR3 spans 15 residues. In germline, CDR1 is SSHAT, CDR2 FNYEAQ (reference sequence). The full variable domain, with the rest looked up from reference TRBV7-7 and TRBJ1-4, is GAGVSQSPRYKVTKRGQDVTLRCDPISSHATLYWYQQALGQGPEFLTYFNYEAQPDKSGLPSDRFSAERPEGSISTLTIQRTEQRDSAMYRCASSLGRGTNEKLFFGSGTQLSVL.

This clone was picked up a small number of times. The chain links TRBV4-3 to TRBJ1-1; possible D gene TRBD1, 6 bases. Deletions cut 0 bases from V and 1 base from J, with 15 bases between. Germline loops: CDR1 LGHNA, CDR2 YSLEER. This CDR3 spans 17 amino acids. Written as DNA, the CDR3 is TGCGCCAGCAGCCAAGAACCTTGGGACACCTGGAACACTGAAGCTTTCTTT. This gives the protein CASSQEPWDTWNTEAFF.

This sequence joins TRBV19 and TRBJ2-5, with a weak D call TRBD1 (6 bases). The CDR3 extends over 14 amino acids. V was clipped by 4 bases and J by 2 bases, with 11 bases between them. Germline V lookup: CDR1 LNHDA, CDR2 SQIVND (reference sequence). The CDR3 DNA sequence: TGTGCCAGTAGTACCAGGGGTAAACAAGAGACCCAGTACTTC. Translated: CASSTRGKQETQYF.

This chain joins TRBV30 and TRBJ1-2; TRBD1 agrees at 7 bases. After removal of 3 bases from V and 4 bases from J, the junction contained 5 bases not matched to a gene. The CDR3 length is 13 residues. Germline CDR1 GTSNPN, CDR2 SVGIG (reference sequence). The CDR3 here is CAWSRQGRYGYTF. The DNA for the CDR3 is TGTGCCTGGAGCAGACAGGGCCGCTATGGCTACACCTTC.

This clone was counted a single time. V gene TRBV9 combines with J gene TRBJ1-3, with D perhaps TRBD1 (5 bases). The CDR3 spans 16 residues. The germline V gene encodes CDR1 SGDLS and CDR2 YYNGEE. Between the trimmed V and J ends, which lost 1 base and 3 bases, there was a span of 14 bases. CDR3 loop: CASSVRDGALGNTIYF. CDR3 bases: TGTGCCAGCAGCGTACGCGATGGGGCGCTTGGAAACACCATATATTTT.

This chain connects TRBV28 to TRBJ1-2; 8 positions agree with TRBD1. The CDR3 is made up of 14 amino acids. CDR1 is MDHEN, CDR2 SYDVKM, per germline. V was pared by 5 bases and J by 4 bases, with 6 bases of the junction left unmatched. CDR3 in DNA: TGTGCCAGCAGTCTACAGGGGGTCATCTATGGCTACACCTTC. This codes for CASSLQGVIYGYTF.

CDR3 sequence: CASSVTGVNTEAFF. The CDR3 region has the DNA TGTGCCAGCAGTGTAACAGGGGTGAACACTGAAGCTTTCTTT. This rearrangement joins TRBV28 to TRBJ1-1, with TRBD1 matching 7 bases. This CDR3 is 14 amino acids long. The V segment lost 5 bases and the J segment 0 bases; nucleotides outside the gene matches: 3. Germline CDR1 and CDR2: MDHEN and SYDVKM.

The genes are TRBV4-2 and TRBJ1-1, with TRBD1 matching over 9 bases. The V segment lost 3 bases and the J segment 4 bases; nucleotides outside the gene matches: 9. From germline, CDR1 is LGHNA and CDR2 YNFKEQ. This CDR3 is 16 amino acids long. The CDR3, as DNA: TGTGCCAGCAGCCAGGGACCGGGACAGGGTTTCACTGAAGCTTTCTTT. Its protein product is CASSQGPGQGFTEAFF.

The chain combines TRBV7-3 with TRBJ1-2; tentative D call: TRBD1 (6 bases). Deletions cut 5 bases from V and 5 bases from J, with 18 bases between. The CDR3 length is 15 residues. In germline, CDR1 is SGHTA, CDR2 FQGTGA. In DNA form, the CDR3 reads TGTGCCAGCAGCCACCCCGAAACAGGGCAGTATGGCTACACCTTC. Translation: CASSHPETGQYGYTF.

A few counts support this clone. The J gene is TRBJ1-2, the V gene TRBV5-8; tentative D call: TRBD1 (5 bases). V lost 0 bases to trimming and J lost 2 bases, with 14 bases between them. CDR1 is SGHTS and CDR2 is YDEGEE in the germline V gene. The CDR3 loop spans 16 amino acids. CDR3 protein: CASSLEDNTNNYGYTF. The CDR3 DNA reads TGTGCCAGCAGCTTGGAGGACAACACGAACAACTATGGCTACACCTTC. The whole variable domain, remainder taken from reference TRBV5-8 and TRBJ1-2, is EAGVTQSPTHLIKTRGQQATLRCSPISGHTSVYWYQQALGLGLQFLLWYDEGEERNRGNFPPRFSGRQFPNYSSELNVNALELEDSALYLCASSLEDNTNNYGYTFGSGTRLTVV.

V and J are TRBV23-1 and TRBJ1-2; a possible D gene is TRBD1 (6 bases). TRBV23-1 is an ORF for which the function is uncertain. CDR3 length: 20 residues. Trimming left V 0 bases short and J 1 base short, with 24 bases between. The CDR3 sequence is CASSQSHITGQKGYNYGYTF. The CDR3 DNA is TGCGCCAGCAGTCAATCGCATATAACAGGGCAGAAGGGTTATAACTATGGCTACACCTTC.